The clone carrying this TCR beta chain was seen once. As yet, its antigen is unknown. Germline assignment: CDR1 SQVTM and CDR2 ANQGSEA. This CDR3 has 14 amino acids. V lost 2 bases, J lost 7 bases, and 17 bases lay in between. Libraries were prepared by immunoSEQ multiplex PCR; TCRdb keeps only in-frame clonotypes and omits some of them. The table includes tens of thousands of clones, roughly 95% detected once. This specimen belongs to a study of T cells after posttransplantation cyclophosphamide. The related graft donor's blood sample was taken on the day of bone marrow donation. Overall study results and limits: Donor-recipient repertoire similarity was low at 1-2 months, rising over year one. After PTCy, TRB diversity resembled that of CNI/methotrexate controls. Tissue-infiltrating T cells from skin or gut overlapped little with blood T cells.

Sequenced sample: PBMCs. The sequence came from a woman aged 25 to 39 in good health and a related stem cell transplant donor. The chain is built from TRBV29-1 and TRBJ1-2; possibly TRBD1 for D (5 bases). CDR3 protein: CSVETQDWRGGYTF. CDR3 nucleotides: TGCAGCGTTGAAACACAGGATTGGCGTGGTGGCTACACCTTC.